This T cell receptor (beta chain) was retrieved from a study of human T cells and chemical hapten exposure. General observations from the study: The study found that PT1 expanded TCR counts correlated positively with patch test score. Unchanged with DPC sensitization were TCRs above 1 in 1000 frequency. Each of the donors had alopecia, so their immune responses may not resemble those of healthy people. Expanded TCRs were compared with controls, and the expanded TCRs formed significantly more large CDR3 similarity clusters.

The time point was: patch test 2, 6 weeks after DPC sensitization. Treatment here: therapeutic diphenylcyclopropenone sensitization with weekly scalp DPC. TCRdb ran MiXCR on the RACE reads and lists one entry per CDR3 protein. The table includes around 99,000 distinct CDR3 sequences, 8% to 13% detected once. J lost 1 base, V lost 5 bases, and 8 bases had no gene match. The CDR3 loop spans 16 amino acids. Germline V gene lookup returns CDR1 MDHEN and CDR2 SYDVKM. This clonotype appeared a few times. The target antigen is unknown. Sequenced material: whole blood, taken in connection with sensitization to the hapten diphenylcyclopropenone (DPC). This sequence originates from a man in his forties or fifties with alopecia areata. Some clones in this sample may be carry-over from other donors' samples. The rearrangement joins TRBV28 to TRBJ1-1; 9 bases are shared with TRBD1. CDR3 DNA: TGTGCCAGCAGTCATCGACAGGGGGAACCGAACACTGAAGCTTTCTTT. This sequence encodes CASSHRQGEPNTEAFF.